The subject of this entry is one T cell receptor (beta chain). The sample belongs to a study of blood T cell repertoires in COVID-19. Background on the study: Samples came from the United States, Italy and Spain, spanning acute and convalescent COVID-19. T cells, B-cell-depleted T cells, or PBMCs supplied cDNA or gDNA.

Study processing details: Reference gene primer amplification gave nucleated cell count estimates. The assay was immunoSEQ multiplex PCR, and TCRdb's table has in-frame clones only and misses some. V, J and clone size are those of that table, while D and trimming were read from the DNA. This table has roughly 210,000 clones, about 87% appearing once. V shed 6 bases and J 1 base; nucleotides not matched to a gene: 6. This CDR3 is built from 16 residues. Per germline, CDR1 MDHEN and CDR2 SYDVKM. Sequences were obtained from peripheral blood. This TCR was sampled from a man in his 70s with acute or convalescent COVID-19. The J gene is TRBJ2-3, the V gene TRBV28; TRBD2 aligns across 11 bases. The CDR3 here is CASSSPLAGGTDTQYF. CDR3 DNA: TGTGCCAGCAGCTCCCCACTAGCGGGGGGCACAGATACGCAGTATTTT.